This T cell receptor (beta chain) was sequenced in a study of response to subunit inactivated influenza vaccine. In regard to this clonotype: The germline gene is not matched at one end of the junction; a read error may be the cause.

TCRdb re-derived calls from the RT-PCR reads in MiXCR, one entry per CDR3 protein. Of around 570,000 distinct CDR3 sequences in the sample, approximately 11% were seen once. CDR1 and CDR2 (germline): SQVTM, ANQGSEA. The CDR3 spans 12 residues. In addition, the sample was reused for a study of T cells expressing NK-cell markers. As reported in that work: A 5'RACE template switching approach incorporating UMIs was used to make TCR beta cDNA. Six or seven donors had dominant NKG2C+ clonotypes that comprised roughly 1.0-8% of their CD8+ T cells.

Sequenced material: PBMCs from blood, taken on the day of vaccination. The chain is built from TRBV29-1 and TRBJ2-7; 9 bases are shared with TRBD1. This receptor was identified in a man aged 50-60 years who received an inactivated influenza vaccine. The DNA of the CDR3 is TGCTGCGTAACCAGACAGGGGGGTGAGCAGTACTTC. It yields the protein CCVTRQGGEQYF.